One sample yielded the 7 T cell receptor beta chains listed below, sequenced in a study of T cell responses to AZD1222 COVID-19 vaccine. TCRdb's copy holds only in-frame clones and misses some; the assay was immunoSEQ multiplex PCR. The sample gives 40,000 to 45,000 clones, 65% to 85% of which show up once; 40% to 65% is in the top ten. The sample was peripheral blood, taken on day 0 of AZD1222 vaccination. These receptors originate from an adult in good health.

CDR3 coding DNA: TGTGCCAGCAGCTCGGGAACCCTGTTGAGTAATGAGCAGTTCTTC. It specifies CASSSGTLLSNEQFF. This chain connects TRBV3-1 (or the pseudogene TRBV3-2) to TRBJ2-1; the D gene is possibly TRBD2 (5 bases). Trimming took off 5 bases at V and 7 bases at J, with 18 bases between the two ends. This CDR3 comprises 15 residues. CDR1 is LGHDT, CDR2 YNNKEL, per germline (reference sequence).

The chain is built from TRBV28 and TRBJ1-5; D is unresolved. This CDR3 is 12 amino acids long. Germline loops: CDR1 MDHEN, CDR2 SYDVKM. The V gene lost 6 bases and the J gene lost 7 bases, with 10 bases spanning the gap. This chain's CDR3 is CASSPLEQPQHF. CDR3 in DNA: TGTGCCAGCAGCCCGTTAGAGCAGCCCCAGCATTTT.

This chain uses TRBV11-1 with TRBJ1-1; TRBD1 matches at 8 bases. J was trimmed by 4 bases and V by 5 bases; bases with no gene match: 9. The germline V gene encodes CDR1 SGHAT and CDR2 FQDESV (reference sequence). The CDR3 has 15 amino acids. The CDR3 nucleotides are TGTGCCAGCAGCGATCTCAGGGGGCAGGGCACTGAAGCTTTCTTT. Its translation is CASSDLRGQGTEAFF.

This sequence joins TRBV27 and TRBJ2-1; D gene uncertain. This CDR3 spans 14 amino acids. Germline CDR1 is MNHEY and CDR2 is SMNVEV (reference sequence). The germline V and J ends were trimmed by 3 bases and 6 bases, with 12 bases remaining between them. CDR3 nucleotide sequence: TGTGCCAGCAGTTTCAGAACCGACCGCAATGAGCAGTTCTTC. As protein: CASSFRTDRNEQFF.

The rearrangement joins TRBV6-5 to TRBJ1-5; a possible D gene is TRBD1 (5 bases). The V gene's germline CDR1 is MNHEY and CDR2 SVGAGI. Trimming took off 7 bases at V and 6 bases at J, with 13 bases between the two ends. The CDR3 has 13 amino acids. The CDR3 is CASKGVSVQPQHF. The CDR3 nucleotides are TGTGCCAGCAAAGGGGTCTCGGTTCAGCCCCAGCATTTT.

The chain has TRBV5-1 and TRBJ2-5; a possible D gene is TRBD2 (6 bases). Trimming took off 4 bases at V and 1 base at J, with 17 bases between the two ends. The CDR3 runs 16 residues. Germline-derived CDR1 and CDR2 are SGHRS and YFSETQ. The CDR3 is CASSTNPRRGQETQYF. CDR3 DNA sequence: TGCGCCAGCAGCACAAACCCTCGGCGGGGCCAAGAGACCCAGTACTTC.

J is TRBJ1-4 and V is TRBV2; D remains ambiguous. Per the germline V gene, CDR1 is SNHLY and CDR2 is FYNNEI. The ends were cut back, 4 bases at V and 8 bases at J, with 11 bases in the middle. The CDR3 loop spans 13 amino acids. The CDR3 is CASSGRGREKLFF. In DNA form, the CDR3 reads TGTGCCAGCAGTGGCCGGGGTCGGGAAAAACTGTTTTTT.